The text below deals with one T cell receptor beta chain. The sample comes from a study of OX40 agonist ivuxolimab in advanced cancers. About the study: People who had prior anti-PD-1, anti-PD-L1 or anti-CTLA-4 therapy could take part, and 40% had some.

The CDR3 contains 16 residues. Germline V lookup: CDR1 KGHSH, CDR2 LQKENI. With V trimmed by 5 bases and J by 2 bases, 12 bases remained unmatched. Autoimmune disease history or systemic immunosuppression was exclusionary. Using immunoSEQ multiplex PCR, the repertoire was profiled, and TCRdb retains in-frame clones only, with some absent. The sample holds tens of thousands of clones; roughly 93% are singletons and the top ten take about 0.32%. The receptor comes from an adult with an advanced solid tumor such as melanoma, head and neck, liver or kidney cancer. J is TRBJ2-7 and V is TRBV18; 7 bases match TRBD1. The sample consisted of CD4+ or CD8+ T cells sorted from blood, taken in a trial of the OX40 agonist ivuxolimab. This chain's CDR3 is CASSKGTAEVTYEQYF. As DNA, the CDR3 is TGTGCCAGCTCAAAAGGGACAGCTGAGGTCACCTACGAGCAGTACTTC. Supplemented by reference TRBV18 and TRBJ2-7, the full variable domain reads NAGVMQNPRHLVRRRGQEARLRCSPMKGHSHVYWYRQLPEEGLKFMVYLQKENIIDESGMPKERFSAEFPKEGPSILRIQQVVRGDSAAYFCASSKGTAEVTYEQYFGPGTRLTVT.